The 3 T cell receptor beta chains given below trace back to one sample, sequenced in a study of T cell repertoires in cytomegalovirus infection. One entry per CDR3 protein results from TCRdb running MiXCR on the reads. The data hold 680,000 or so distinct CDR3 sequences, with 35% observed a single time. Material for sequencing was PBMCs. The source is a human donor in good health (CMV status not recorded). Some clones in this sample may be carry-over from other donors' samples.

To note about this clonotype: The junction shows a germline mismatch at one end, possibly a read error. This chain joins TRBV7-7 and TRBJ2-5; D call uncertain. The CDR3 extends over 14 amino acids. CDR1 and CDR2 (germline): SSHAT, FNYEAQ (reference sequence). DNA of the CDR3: TGTGCTAGCAGCCCCCTCGTTGGGCGTGAGACCCAGTACTTC. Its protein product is CASSPLVGRETQYF.

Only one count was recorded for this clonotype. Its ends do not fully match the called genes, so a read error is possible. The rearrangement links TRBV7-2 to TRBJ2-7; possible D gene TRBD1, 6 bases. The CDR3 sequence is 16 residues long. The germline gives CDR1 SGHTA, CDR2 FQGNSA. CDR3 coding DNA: TGTTCCCGCAGCTTAGAGGCAGGGGCGATGTACTACGATCAGTCCTTC. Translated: CSRSLEAGAMYYDQSF.

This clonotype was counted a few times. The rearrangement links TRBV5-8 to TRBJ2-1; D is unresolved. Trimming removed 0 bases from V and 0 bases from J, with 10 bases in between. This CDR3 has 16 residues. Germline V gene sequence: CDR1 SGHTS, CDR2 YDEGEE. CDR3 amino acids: CASSLEAGHSYNEQFF. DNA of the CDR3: TGTGCCAGCAGCTTGGAGGCCGGGCACTCCTACAATGAGCAGTTCTTC.